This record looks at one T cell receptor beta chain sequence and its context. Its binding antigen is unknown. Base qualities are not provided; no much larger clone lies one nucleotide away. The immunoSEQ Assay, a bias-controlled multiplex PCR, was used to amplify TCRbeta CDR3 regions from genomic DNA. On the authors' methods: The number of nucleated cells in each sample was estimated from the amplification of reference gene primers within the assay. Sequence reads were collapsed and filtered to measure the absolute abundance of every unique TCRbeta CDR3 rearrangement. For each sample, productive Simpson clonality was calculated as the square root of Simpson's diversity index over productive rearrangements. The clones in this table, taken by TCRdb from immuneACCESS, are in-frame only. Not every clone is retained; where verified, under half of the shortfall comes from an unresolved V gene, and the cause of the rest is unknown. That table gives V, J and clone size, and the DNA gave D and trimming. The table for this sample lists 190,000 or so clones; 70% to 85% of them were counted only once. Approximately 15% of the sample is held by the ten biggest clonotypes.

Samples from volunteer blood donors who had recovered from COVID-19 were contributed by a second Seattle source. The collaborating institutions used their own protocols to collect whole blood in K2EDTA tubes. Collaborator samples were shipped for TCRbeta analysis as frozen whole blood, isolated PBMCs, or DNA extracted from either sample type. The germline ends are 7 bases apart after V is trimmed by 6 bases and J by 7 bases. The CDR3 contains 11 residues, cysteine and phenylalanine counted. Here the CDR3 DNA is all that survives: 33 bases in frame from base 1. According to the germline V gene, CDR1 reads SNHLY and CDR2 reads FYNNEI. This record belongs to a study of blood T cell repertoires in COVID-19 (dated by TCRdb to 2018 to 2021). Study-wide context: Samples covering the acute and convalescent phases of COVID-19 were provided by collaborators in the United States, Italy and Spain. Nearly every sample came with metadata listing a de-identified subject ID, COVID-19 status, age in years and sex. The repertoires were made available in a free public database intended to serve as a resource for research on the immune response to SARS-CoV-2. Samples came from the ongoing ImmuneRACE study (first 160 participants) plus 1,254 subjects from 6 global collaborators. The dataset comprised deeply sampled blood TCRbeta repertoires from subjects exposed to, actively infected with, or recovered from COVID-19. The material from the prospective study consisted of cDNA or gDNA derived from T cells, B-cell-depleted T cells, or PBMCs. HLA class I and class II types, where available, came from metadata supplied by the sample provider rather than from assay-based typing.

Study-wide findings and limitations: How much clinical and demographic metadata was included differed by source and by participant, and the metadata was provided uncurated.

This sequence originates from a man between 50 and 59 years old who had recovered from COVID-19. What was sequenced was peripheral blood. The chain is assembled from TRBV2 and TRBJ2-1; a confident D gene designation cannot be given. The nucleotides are TGTGCCAGCAGCCTACTAAATGAGCAGTTCTTC. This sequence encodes CASSLLNEQFF.